Shown below are 27 T cell receptor beta chains from a single sample sequenced in a study of shared clonotypes between healthy human individuals. Naive CD8 cells, CD45RO-negative and positively selected for CCR7, excluded terminally differentiated effector memory CD45RA+ cells. Only in-frame clones appear in the TCRdb table, and some are missing; sequencing was by immunoSEQ multiplex PCR. The data contain approximately 2,000,000 clones, around 93% of them singletons. The sequenced sample consisted of naive CD8+ T cells from PBMCs. The source is a man aged 18 to 30 in good health. Some clones in this sample may be carry-over from other donors' samples.

The chain has TRBV7-9 and TRBJ1-4; D is unclear. The germline CDR1 and CDR2 sequences are SEHNR and FQNEAQ (reference sequence). V lost 4 bases, J lost 6 bases, and 18 bases lay in between. The CDR3 contains 16 residues. This CDR3 reads CASSSPPTALHEKLFF. The CDR3, as DNA: TGTGCCAGCAGCTCCCCCCCTACAGCGTTGCATGAAAAACTGTTTTTT.

In this sample, this clone turned up once. The chain recombines TRBV5-8 with TRBJ1-5; D is uncertain. Germline-derived CDR1 and CDR2 are SGHTS and YDEGEE. V was shortened by 2 bases and J by 0 bases, with 6 bases between the two germline ends. The CDR3 is made up of 14 amino acids. This CDR3 is CASSLTDSNQPQHF. In DNA form, the CDR3 reads TGTGCCAGCAGCTTAACGGATAGCAATCAGCCCCAGCATTTT.

V and J are TRBV6-4 and TRBJ1-3; D is ambiguous. Germline values: CDR1 MRHNA, CDR2 SNTAGT. The V and J ends lost 7 bases and 7 bases respectively, with 17 bases between them. The CDR3 sequence is 14 residues long. The CDR3 reads CASTRQRRNNTIYF. The CDR3 nucleotides read TGTGCCAGCACCAGACAAAGAAGGAATAACACCATATATTTT.

The V and J genes are TRBV11-2 and TRBJ2-7; TRBD2 matches at 7 bases. The CDR3 is 14 residues long. J was trimmed by 3 bases and V by 2 bases; bases with no gene match: 4. Looked up from germline, CDR1 is SGHAT and CDR2 is FQNNGV. The DNA of the CDR3 is TGTGCCAGCAGCTTAAAGGCTAGCGGCTACGAGCAGTACTTC. This gives the protein CASSLKASGYEQYF.

This chain uses TRBV10-1 with TRBJ2-2; 11 bases fit TRBD2. CDR3 length equals 18 residues. CDR1 is WNHNN and CDR2 is SYGVQD in the germline V gene (reference sequence). After removal of 2 bases from V and 3 bases from J, the junction contained 8 bases not matched to a gene. CDR3 sequence reads: CASSEPASGRYYTGELFF. The CDR3 DNA sequence: TGCGCCAGCAGTGAGCCGGCTAGCGGGAGGTACTACACCGGGGAGCTGTTTTTT.

This chain's CDR3 is CASSITYSSYEQYF. The CDR3 bases are TGTGCCAGTAGTATAACATATAGCTCCTACGAGCAGTACTTC. The rearrangement joins TRBV19 to TRBJ2-7; D not certain. Germline-derived CDR1 and CDR2 are LNHDA and SQIVND (reference sequence). The CDR3 has 14 amino acids. V was clipped by 2 bases and J by 0 bases, with 8 bases between them. Based on the CDR3 plus reference TRBV19 and TRBJ2-7, the full variable domain is DGGITQSPKYLFRKEGQNVTLSCEQNLNHDAMYWYRQDPGQGLRLIYYSQIVNDFQKGDIAEGYSVSREKKESFPLTVTSAQKNPTAFYLCASSITYSSYEQYFGPGTRLTVT.

This clone appeared a single time. The chain links TRBV7-9 to TRBJ2-2; the match to TRBD2 covers 13 bases. V gave up 5 bases and J gave up 7 bases; unmatched junction bases: 10. The CDR3 is 17 amino acids. The V gene's germline CDR1 is SEHNR and CDR2 FQNEAQ (reference sequence). CDR3 DNA: TGTGCCAGCAGCCTGTTACTAGCGGGAGGGCCAGGCGGGGAGCTGTTTTTT. Its protein is CASSLLLAGGPGGELFF.

The genes are TRBV19 and TRBJ1-5; D gene unclear. Trimming took off 4 bases at V and 5 bases at J, with 15 bases between the two ends. Germline CDR1 reads LNHDA; CDR2 reads SQIVND (reference sequence). There are 15 residues in the CDR3. The DNA for the CDR3 is TGTGCCAGTAGTACCTGGGAAGGATTCGATCAGCCCCAGCATTTT. It translates to CASSTWEGFDQPQHF.

This clone appeared a few times. The chain has TRBV19 and TRBJ2-5; D uncertain. Trimming stripped 7 bases from V and 5 bases from J, with 14 bases between. The germline gives CDR1 LNHDA, CDR2 SQIVND (reference sequence). The CDR3 totals 13 residues. The DNA for the CDR3 is TGTGCCAGTACCTCGGTAGAGGAGGAGACCCAGTACTTC. Translated: CASTSVEEETQYF.

The chain links TRBV28 to TRBJ2-1; D not certain. The CDR3 spans 14 residues. Germline loops: CDR1 MDHEN, CDR2 SYDVKM. Between the trimmed V and J ends, which lost 7 bases and 0 bases, there was a span of 10 bases. As DNA, the CDR3 is TGTGCCAGCACAGCAGCGCCCTCCTACAATGAGCAGTTCTTC. Its protein is CASTAAPSYNEQFF.

The rearrangement uses TRBV28 and TRBJ2-4; 9 nucleotides line up with TRBD2. The CDR3 is 15 residues long. Trimming cost V 5 bases and J 1 base; bases outside gene matches: 3. Looked up from germline, CDR1 is MDHEN and CDR2 is SYDVKM. The CDR3 reads CASSRGRGAKNIQYF. The CDR3, as DNA: TGTGCCAGCAGTCGCGGGAGGGGGGCCAAAAACATTCAGTACTTC.

This chain uses TRBV28 with TRBJ2-4; D may be TRBD2 (5 bases). The V gene lost 1 base and the J gene lost 13 bases, with 20 bases spanning the gap. Germline CDR1 reads MDHEN; CDR2 reads SYDVKM. The CDR3 loop spans 15 amino acids. DNA of the CDR3: TGTGCCAGCAGTTTATATATGGAGGTATTTGACCAACAGTACTTC. Translation: CASSLYMEVFDQQYF.

The chain combines TRBV27 with TRBJ1-2, with D possibly TRBD1 on 5 matching bases. The CDR3 sequence is 14 residues long. CDR1 is MNHEY, CDR2 SMNVEV, per germline (reference sequence). Trimming took 5 bases from V and 0 from J, leaving 10 bases between them. The CDR3 reads CASSGAESNYGYTF. The CDR3 DNA sequence: TGTGCCAGCAGTGGGGCAGAATCTAACTATGGCTACACCTTC.

CDR3 amino acids: CASSEDARRGNQPQHF. In DNA, the CDR3 is TGCGCCAGCAGTGAGGATGCCCGCCGCGGGAATCAGCCCCAGCATTTT. This rearrangement joins TRBV10-2 to TRBJ1-5; D gene ambiguous. Looked up from germline, CDR1 is WSHSY and CDR2 is SAAADI. This CDR3 has 16 amino acids. V lost 2 bases to trimming and J lost 4 bases, with 15 bases between them.

The CDR3 loop reads CASSLRTGGGNQPQHF. In DNA, the CDR3 is TGTGCCAGCAGTCTTAGGACAGGGGGAGGCAATCAGCCCCAGCATTTT. The chain employs TRBV2 and TRBJ1-5; the match to TRBD1 covers 10 bases. The CDR3 covers 16 residues. CDR1 is SNHLY and CDR2 is FYNNEI in the germline V gene. With V trimmed by 5 bases and J by 2 bases, 6 bases remained unmatched.

This chain uses TRBV5-1 with TRBJ2-2; D tentatively fits TRBD1 or TRBD2 (6 bases each). V lost 4 bases to trimming and J lost 5 bases, with 30 bases between them. This CDR3 is built from 20 residues. Germline V gene data show CDR1 as SGHRS and CDR2 as YFSETQ. The CDR3 DNA follows: TGCGCCAGCAGCCCCCGGGGGCCAGGCTTCTTAGGAGCGGATACCGGGGAGCTGTTTTTT. Residues: CASSPRGPGFLGADTGELFF.

The chain joins TRBV11-2 to TRBJ2-5, with TRBD2 matching 7 bases. The length of the CDR3 is 17 residues. Germline V gene data show CDR1 as SGHAT and CDR2 as FQNNGV. V gave up 1 base and J gave up 2 bases; unmatched junction bases: 10. CDR3 nucleotide sequence: TGTGCCAGCAGCTTAGGGGTTCGGCTAGCGGAACAAGAGACCCAGTACTTC. This sequence encodes CASSLGVRLAEQETQYF.

This chain joins TRBV9 and TRBJ2-7; D possibly corresponds to TRBD1 (5 bases). The CDR3 contains 13 residues. CDR1 SGDLS and CDR2 YYNGEE come from the germline V gene. V was pared by 0 bases and J by 7 bases, with 11 bases between. This chain's CDR3 is CASSVGQSREQYF. The CDR3 coding sequence is TGTGCCAGCAGCGTAGGACAGTCCAGAGAGCAGTACTTC.

V gene TRBV27 combines with J gene TRBJ2-5; perhaps TRBD2 as D (7 bases). CDR3 size: 12 residues. Looked up from germline, CDR1 is MNHEY and CDR2 is SMNVEV (reference sequence). Trimming cost V 10 bases and J 7 bases, with 16 bases left between them. CDR3 amino acids: CATRERGGTQYF. The CDR3 bases are TGTGCCACCAGAGAAAGGGGGGGGACCCAGTACTTC.

Turning to this clone: Other nucleotide sequences in the sample specify the same CDR3. The chain has TRBV28 and TRBJ2-1; D is possibly TRBD1 (7 bases). The germline CDR1 and CDR2 sequences are MDHEN and SYDVKM. This CDR3 comprises 11 residues. Between the trimmed V and J ends, which lost 6 bases and 10 bases, there was a span of 10 bases. CDR3 amino acids: CASSPGGEQFF. The DNA for the CDR3 is TGTGCCAGCAGCCCAGGGGGGGAGCAGTTCTTC. The full variable domain, with the rest looked up from reference TRBV28 and TRBJ2-1, is DVKVTQSSRYLVKRTGEKVFLECVQDMDHENMFWYRQDPGLGLRLIYFSYDVKMKEKGDIPEGYSVSREKKERFSLILESASTNQTSMYLCASSPGGEQFFGPGTRLTVL.

The CDR3 protein is CASSDFGQGEQPQHF. CDR3 nucleotides: TGTGCCAGCAGTGACTTCGGACAGGGGGAACAGCCCCAGCATTTT. The chain links TRBV6-4 to TRBJ1-5; 10 bases align to TRBD1. CDR3 length: 15 amino acids. The germline V gene has CDR1 MRHNA and CDR2 SNTAGT. V gave up 1 base and J gave up 7 bases; unmatched junction bases: 4.

Only one count was recorded for this clone. The chain couples TRBV5-4 to TRBJ1-1, with TRBD1 identical over 7 bases. Looked up from germline, CDR1 is SGHNT and CDR2 is YYREEE (reference sequence). The J segment lost 5 bases and the V segment lost 1 base, leaving 8 bases of the junction unmatched. The CDR3 length is 15 residues. DNA for the CDR3: TGTGCCAGCAGCTTGACCGGCAAGGGGGCGACTGAAGCTTTCTTT. Its translation: CASSLTGKGATEAFF.

V and J are TRBV29-1 and TRBJ2-1, with 7 bases identical to TRBD2. In germline, CDR1 is SQVTM, CDR2 ANQGSEA. There are 17 residues in the CDR3. Unmatched junction bases numbered 21, after V lost 7 bases and J lost 6 bases. The CDR3 coding sequence is TGCAGCGCCCTATCCGGGGGAGCGGCGGGAGTTACCAATGAGCAGTTCTTC. As protein: CSALSGGAAGVTNEQFF.

This rearrangement joins TRBV15 to TRBJ1-2, with D possibly matching TRBD1 (5 bases). The germline gives CDR1 LNHNV, CDR2 YYDKDF (reference sequence). CDR3 size: 15 residues. With 3 bases removed from V and 0 bases from J, the gap between germline ends came to 11 bases. The CDR3 nucleotides read TGTGCCACCAGCAGGGAGGGGTTAGCTAACTATGGCTACACCTTC. It codes for CATSREGLANYGYTF.

The chain couples TRBV7-9 to TRBJ2-1; TRBD2 aligns across 8 bases. The germline V gene encodes CDR1 SEHNR and CDR2 FQNEAQ (reference sequence). Trimming took 5 bases from V and 5 from J; bases not matched to a gene: 8. This CDR3 comprises 15 residues. The CDR3 spells CASSHSGSLNNEQFF. The CDR3 DNA follows: TGTGCCAGCAGCCACAGCGGGAGTCTCAACAATGAGCAGTTCTTC.

CDR3: CASSLAVTGAGTEAFF. The DNA of the CDR3 is TGTGCCAGCAGCTTAGCTGTGACAGGGGCTGGCACTGAAGCTTTCTTT. The rearrangement uses TRBV7-9 and TRBJ1-1; 8 positions match TRBD1. Germline lookup yields CDR1 SEHNR and CDR2 FQNEAQ (reference sequence). This CDR3 contains 16 residues. The V gene end was trimmed by 0 bases and the J gene end by 4 bases; junction bases not matched to a gene: 7.

This sequence joins TRBV19 and TRBJ1-2; 7 positions agree with TRBD1. Germline CDR1 and CDR2: LNHDA and SQIVND (reference sequence). The CDR3 covers 15 residues. V shed 3 bases and J 6 bases; nucleotides not matched to a gene: 10. Here the CDR3 reads CASSISTATGNGYTF. The CDR3 DNA is TGTGCCAGTAGTATTTCTACCGCGACAGGGAATGGCTACACCTTC.